This TCR beta chain was obtained from a study of blood T cell repertoires in COVID-19. Study-wide context: Both acute and convalescent COVID-19 samples were obtained from the United States, Italy and Spain. T cells, B-cell-depleted T cells, or PBMCs supplied cDNA or gDNA.

Germline V CDR1 and CDR2: LNHDA, SQIVND (reference sequence). With V trimmed by 6 bases and J by 1 base, 7 bases remained unmatched. The CDR3 has 16 residues. Authors' methods: Quantification of nucleated cells was approximated via reference gene primer amplification. The method was immunoSEQ multiplex PCR; TCRdb's version includes in-frame clones alone and lacks a portion of them. From that table come the V and J calls and clone size; the DNA was used to work out D and trimming. The table shows 500,000 to 600,000 clones, with 70% to 90% occurring only once. In Seattle, patients joined the study during active infection and were tracked longitudinally.

The chain has TRBV19 and TRBJ2-3; 10 bases agree with TRBD2. Sequenced sample: peripheral blood. This clonotype originated in a woman in her forties or fifties with COVID-19, enrolled during active disease. CDR3 nucleotides: TGTGCCAGTAGATTCAGCGGGGGGGTAGGCACAGATACGCAGTATTTT. This codes for CASRFSGGVGTDTQYF. The full variable domain, rest sourced from reference TRBV19 and TRBJ2-3, is DGGITQSPKYLFRKEGQNVTLSCEQNLNHDAMYWYRQDPGQGLRLIYYSQIVNDFQKGDIAEGYSVSREKKESFPLTVTSAQKNPTAFYLCASRFSGGVGTDTQYFGPGTRLTVL.